The 32 T cell receptor beta chains presented below share a single source sample, sequenced in a study of blood T cell repertoires in COVID-19. The method was immunoSEQ multiplex PCR; TCRdb's version includes in-frame clones alone and lacks a portion of them. The sample contains about 140,000 clones, about four fifths of which appear only once. Source material: PBMCs or T cells enriched from blood (not recorded which). The receptor source for this set is a woman under 30 who had been exposed to COVID-19.

This clone was seen a handful of times. Within the sample, other DNA sequences also encode this same CDR3. J is TRBJ2-7 and V is TRBV6-2 or TRBV6-3, with 8 positions matching TRBD2. Per the germline V gene, CDR1 is MNHEY and CDR2 is SVGEGT. After removal of 4 bases from V and 1 base from J, the junction contained 6 bases not matched to a gene. This CDR3 is built from 15 residues. CDR3 region: CASSSAGGGSYEQYF. Here the CDR3 DNA reads TGTGCCAGCAGTTCGGCGGGGGGAGGATCCTACGAGCAGTACTTC.

The chain couples TRBV11-2 to TRBJ1-1, with D possibly being TRBD1 (6 bases). The CDR3 totals 14 residues. Trimming cost V 1 base and J 6 bases, with 12 bases left between them. Germline V gene lookup returns CDR1 SGHAT and CDR2 FQNNGV. CDR3 amino acids: CASSLGKGDPEAFF. CDR3 DNA sequence: TGTGCCAGCAGCTTAGGGAAGGGGGACCCTGAAGCTTTCTTT. Together with reference TRBV11-2 and TRBJ1-1, the CDR3 gives the full variable domain: EAGVAQSPRYKIIEKRQSVAFWCNPISGHATLYWYQQILGQGPKLLIQFQNNGVVDDSQLPKDRFSAERLKGVDSTLKIQPAKLEDSAVYLCASSLGKGDPEAFFGQGTRLTVV.

The rearrangement uses TRBV7-9 and TRBJ1-1, with D possibly being TRBD1 (5 bases). The V and J ends lost 2 bases and 0 bases respectively, with 10 bases between them. The CDR3 runs to 15 residues. Looked up from germline, CDR1 is SEHNR and CDR2 is FQNEAQ (reference sequence). The CDR3, as DNA: TGTGCCAGCAGCTTATATGCAGGGCTGAACACTGAAGCTTTCTTT. Protein product: CASSLYAGLNTEAFF.

This clone occurred a few times. The J gene is TRBJ2-6, the V gene TRBV7-8; maybe TRBD1 (6 bases). Trimming took 4 bases from V and 0 from J, leaving 22 bases between them. The length of the CDR3 is 20 residues. CDR1 SGHVS and CDR2 FQNEAQ come from the germline V gene. CDR3 nucleotide sequence: TGTGCCAGCAGCTCCCTCCTTTTGAGGGGGACGGACTCTGGGGCCAACGTCCTGACTTTC. It yields the protein CASSSLLLRGTDSGANVLTF.

This sequence joins TRBV10-1 and TRBJ2-1; 9 bases are shared with TRBD1. CDR3 size: 15 residues. Germline lookup yields CDR1 WNHNN and CDR2 SYGVQD (reference sequence). With V trimmed by 2 bases and J by 3 bases, 2 bases remained unmatched. The CDR3 DNA reads TGCGCCAGCAGTGAGGGGACAGGGAGCTACAATGAGCAGTTCTTC. This encodes CASSEGTGSYNEQFF.

The chain combines TRBV6-5 with TRBJ2-7, with 7 bases lining up with TRBD1. This CDR3 has 14 residues. CDR1 is MNHEY, CDR2 SVGAGI, per germline. Losses at the gene ends were 5 bases for V and 3 bases for J; bases not matched to a gene: 7. The CDR3 region is CASSHTGAGYEQYF. CDR3 nucleotide sequence: TGTGCCAGCAGTCACACAGGGGCGGGCTACGAGCAGTACTTC.

The CDR3 bases are TGCGCCAGCGGGGGACAGGGGGCCTACAATGAGCAGTTCTTC. Translating gives CASGGQGAYNEQFF. The chain combines TRBV5-1 with TRBJ2-1; 11 positions match TRBD1. The germline CDR1 and CDR2 sequences are SGHRS and YFSETQ. V shed 7 bases, J shed 2 bases, and the junction held 2 bases outside the gene matches. This CDR3 contains 14 residues. Full variable domain (missing parts from reference TRBV5-1 and TRBJ2-1): KAGVTQTPRYLIKTRGQQVTLSCSPISGHRSVSWYQQTPGQGLQFLFEYFSETQRNKGNFPGRFSGRQFSNSRSEMNVSTLELGDSALYLCASGGQGAYNEQFFGPGTRLTVL.

CDR3 in amino acids: CAWSIRDRVNQPQHF. The CDR3 nucleotides read TGTGCCTGGAGTATCCGGGACAGGGTCAATCAGCCCCAGCATTTT. V is TRBV30 and J is TRBJ1-5; TRBD1 matches 9 bases. The junction had 5 bases not matched to a gene; V was cut back by 2 bases and J by 3 bases. The CDR3 runs 15 residues. CDR1 is GTSNPN and CDR2 is SVGIG in the germline V gene (reference sequence). Full variable domain (outside the CDR3, taken from reference TRBV30 and TRBJ1-5): SQTIHQWPATLVQPVGSPLSLECTVEGTSNPNLYWYRQAAGRGLQLLFYSVGIGQISSEVPQNLSASRPQDRQFILSSKKLLLSDSGFYLCAWSIRDRVNQPQHFGDGTRLSIL.

This clone was recorded a few times. The genes are TRBV24-1 and TRBJ2-5; 11 positions match TRBD2. The V and J ends lost 5 bases and 2 bases, in that order; junction bases with no gene match: 3. The CDR3 covers 15 residues. Germline CDR1 reads KGHDR; CDR2 reads SFDVKD. The CDR3 DNA follows: TGTGCCACCAGTGTGCTAGCGGGAGGACAAGAGACCCAGTACTTC. Translating gives CATSVLAGGQETQYF.

This sequence joins TRBV28 and TRBJ1-1; tentatively, D is TRBD1 (5 bases). The V end lost 8 bases, the J end lost 4 bases, and 11 bases lay between the germline ends. Germline CDR1 MDHEN, CDR2 SYDVKM. CDR3 length: 12 residues. The CDR3 loop is CASRGVGTEAFF. CDR3 DNA: TGTGCCAGCCGGGGGGTGGGCACTGAAGCTTTCTTT.

The rearrangement uses TRBV6-4 and TRBJ1-6; TRBD1 aligns across 9 bases. There are 15 residues in the CDR3. V lost 0 bases, J lost 7 bases, and 1 base stayed unmatched. Germline V gives CDR1 MRHNA, CDR2 SNTAGT. The CDR3 reads CASSDSGTGNSPLHF. CDR3 sequence (DNA): TGTGCCAGCAGTGACTCCGGGACAGGGAATTCACCCCTCCACTTT.

The CDR3 protein is CASSPRLDNEQFF. In nucleotides, the CDR3 is TGCGCCAGCAGCCCCCGACTAGATAATGAGCAGTTCTTC. The chain links TRBV5-1 to TRBJ2-1; D possibly corresponds to TRBD2 (6 bases). The V end lost 4 bases, the J end lost 7 bases, and 12 bases lay between the germline ends. The CDR3 length is 13 residues. The germline CDR1 and CDR2 sequences are SGHRS and YFSETQ.

This clone was picked up one time. The chain employs TRBV19 and TRBJ2-5; D may be TRBD2 (5 bases). The germline V and J ends were trimmed by 3 bases and 6 bases, with 14 bases remaining between them. The CDR3 has 14 residues. Germline V gene sequence: CDR1 LNHDA, CDR2 SQIVND (reference sequence). CDR3 amino acids: CASSIGVEGKTQYF. For the CDR3, the DNA is TGTGCCAGTAGTATCGGGGTCGAGGGTAAGACCCAGTACTTC.

V is TRBV6-5 and J is TRBJ1-6; 9 bases agree with TRBD1. J lost 8 bases, V lost 7 bases, and 6 bases had no gene match. Germline CDR1 is MNHEY and CDR2 is SVGAGI. There are 14 residues in the CDR3. CDR3 in amino acids: CASTTRQGDSPLHF. The CDR3 DNA reads as TGTGCCAGCACCACCCGACAGGGGGATTCACCCCTCCACTTT.

The chain employs TRBV28 and TRBJ1-5; TRBD1 aligns across 7 bases. V was pared by 11 bases and J by 6 bases, with 10 bases of the junction left unmatched. The length of the CDR3 is 13 residues. Germline lookup yields CDR1 MDHEN and CDR2 SYDVKM. CDR3 in amino acids: CAGGTGAGQPQHF. The CDR3 DNA is TGTGCCGGGGGAACAGGGGCAGGTCAGCCCCAGCATTTT.

The chain combines TRBV27 with TRBJ2-5; possible D gene TRBD1, 5 bases. Between the trimmed V and J ends, which lost 4 bases and 3 bases, there was a span of 24 bases. Germline CDR1 and CDR2: MNHEY and SMNVEV (reference sequence). The CDR3 covers 18 residues. The CDR3 nucleotides are TGTGCCAGCAGTTGGACAATCGAGACGGGCTATCGGAAAGAGACCCAGTACTTC. Translated: CASSWTIETGYRKETQYF.

The chain combines TRBV6-5 with TRBJ2-2; maybe TRBD2 (5 bases). This CDR3 is 13 amino acids long. V shed 6 bases and J shed 5 bases, with 10 bases lying between them. Per germline, CDR1 MNHEY and CDR2 SVGAGI. CDR3 DNA sequence: TGTGCCAGCAGGTCTAGCTTTACCGGGGAGCTGTTTTTT. Encoded protein: CASRSSFTGELFF.

This clone was counted a few times. The chain couples TRBV10-3 to TRBJ2-1; TRBD2 matches at 8 bases. V lost 3 bases and J lost 4; bases outside the gene matches: 5. Germline V gene sequence: CDR1 ENHRY, CDR2 SYGVKD. The CDR3 extends over 15 amino acids. The CDR3 region is CAISDLTGGYNEQFF. In DNA, the CDR3 is TGTGCCATCAGTGATCTAACGGGAGGGTACAATGAGCAGTTCTTC.

This chain links TRBV7-8 with TRBJ1-5; 7 bases map to TRBD1. Germline CDR1 SGHVS, CDR2 FQNEAQ. The CDR3 extends over 15 amino acids. The ends lost 5 bases at V and 0 bases at J; junction bases unmatched: 4. CDR3 sequence: CASSPWTGSNQPQHF. CDR3 bases: TGTGCCAGCAGCCCCTGGACAGGTAGCAATCAGCCCCAGCATTTT.

The J gene is TRBJ2-7, the V gene TRBV7-8; 8 bases are a match to TRBD1. The germline V gene encodes CDR1 SGHVS and CDR2 FQNEAQ. The CDR3 spans 15 residues. V dropped 5 bases and J dropped 3; count of bases not matched to a gene: 9. CDR3 sequence reads: CASSLPGTGVYEQYF. CDR3 sequence (DNA): TGTGCCAGCAGCCTACCCGGGACAGGAGTCTACGAGCAGTACTTC.

There are a few counts of this clone. This sequence joins TRBV10-3 and TRBJ1-3; a weak D match, TRBD1 (6 bases). Between the trimmed V and J ends, which lost 7 bases and 2 bases, there was a span of 9 bases. The CDR3 loop spans 13 amino acids. CDR1 is ENHRY and CDR2 is SYGVKD in the germline V gene. The DNA of the CDR3 is TGTGCCATCACCAGGGACACTGGAAACACCATATATTTT. This gives the protein CAITRDTGNTIYF.

The rearrangement links TRBV12-3 or TRBV12-4 to TRBJ2-3; TRBD2 might be the D (5 bases). This CDR3 is built from 13 residues. V shed 7 bases and J shed 3 bases, with 11 bases lying between them. DNA of the CDR3: TGTGCCAGCACGCGGAGGCTAACAGATACGCAGTATTTT. This encodes CASTRRLTDTQYF.

The chain has TRBV24-1 and TRBJ1-5; D is possibly TRBD1 (5 bases). Germline CDR1 and CDR2: KGHDR and SFDVKD. Trimming removed 5 bases from V and 4 bases from J, with 8 bases in between. The CDR3 contains 13 residues. CDR3 amino acids: CATSVTENQPQHF. In DNA form, the CDR3 reads TGTGCCACCAGTGTGACAGAAAATCAGCCCCAGCATTTT.

This clone was recorded a few times. The chain joins TRBV5-4 to TRBJ1-1; D is ambiguous. Looked up from germline, CDR1 is SGHNT and CDR2 is YYREEE (reference sequence). The ends were cut back, 5 bases at V and 5 bases at J, with 13 bases in the middle. The CDR3 totals 13 residues. The CDR3, as DNA: TGTGCCAGCAGTTTCTCACTCGGGACTGAAGCTTTCTTT. Translated, it gives CASSFSLGTEAFF. The full variable domain, completed using reference TRBV5-4 and TRBJ1-1, is ETGVTQSPTHLIKTRGQQVTLRCSSQSGHNTVSWYQQALGQGPQFIFQYYREEENGRGNFPPRFSGLQFPNYSSELNVNALELDDSALYLCASSFSLGTEAFFGQGTRLTVV.

V and J are TRBV2 and TRBJ2-1; D is perhaps TRBD2 (7 bases). The ends were cut back, 3 bases at V and 6 bases at J, with 9 bases in the middle. Per the germline V gene, CDR1 is SNHLY and CDR2 is FYNNEI. The length of the CDR3 is 13 residues. CDR3 sequence (DNA): TGTGCCAGCAGTGATGGGGGGGCCAATGAGCAGTTCTTC. Translated: CASSDGGANEQFF.

The CDR3 DNA follows: TGTGCCAGCAGCGTACAGGGTTCCTACGAGCAGTACTTC. Amino acids: CASSVQGSYEQYF. The chain joins TRBV9 to TRBJ2-7; possible D gene TRBD1, 5 bases. V was pared by 1 base and J by 1 base, with 6 bases between. The germline CDR1 and CDR2 sequences are SGDLS and YYNGEE. The CDR3 spans 13 residues. Variable domain in full (rest from reference TRBV9 and TRBJ2-7): DSGVTQTPKHLITATGQRVTLRCSPRSGDLSVYWYQQSLDQGLQFLIQYYNGEERAKGNILERFSAQQFPDLHSELNLSSLELGDSALYFCASSVQGSYEQYFGPGTRLTVT.

The CDR3 DNA is TGTGCCAGTCGTTACAGGGAAGGTAGGGATAGAGGCAATCAGCCCCAGCATTTT. Amino acid sequence: CASRYREGRDRGNQPQHF. V usage is TRBV19 and J usage is TRBJ1-5, with a tentative D call TRBD1 (6 bases). This CDR3 contains 18 residues. Germline CDR1 LNHDA, CDR2 SQIVND (reference sequence). With 8 bases removed from V and 2 bases from J, the gap between germline ends came to 25 bases.

The V gene is TRBV5-1, the J gene TRBJ2-7, with D possibly matching TRBD2 (6 bases). The V end lost 2 bases, the J end lost 2 bases, and 11 bases lay between the germline ends. Germline V CDR1 and CDR2: SGHRS, YFSETQ. The CDR3 contains 14 residues. CDR3 DNA: TGCGCCAGCAGCTTCCGGGACTCCGCCTACGAGCAGTACTTC. Its translation is CASSFRDSAYEQYF.

The V gene is TRBV21-1, the J gene TRBJ1-6; TRBD1, the table's D call, was not compared with the DNA. TRBV21-1 is a pseudogene segment. The CDR3 is 16 residues long. The CDR3 nucleotides read TGTGCCAGCAGCAAAGTTTGGCAGGGGGCTCGGTCACCCCTCCACTTT. Protein: CASSKVWQGARSPLHF.

V is TRBV3-1 (or the pseudogene TRBV3-2) and J is TRBJ1-3, with unresolved D. Trimming took off 0 bases at V and 2 bases at J, with 11 bases between the two ends. CDR3 length: 16 amino acids. The germline gives CDR1 LGHDT, CDR2 YNNKEL (reference sequence). CDR3 sequence (DNA): TGTGCCAGCAGCCAAGATCACGGTGAAACTGGAAACACCATATATTTT. Translation: CASSQDHGETGNTIYF.

The chain joins TRBV28 to TRBJ2-3, with TRBD1 as a possible D gene (6 bases). This CDR3 is built from 15 residues. V lost 2 bases and J lost 0, with 9 bases in between. CDR1 is MDHEN and CDR2 is SYDVKM in the germline V gene. For the CDR3, the DNA is TGTGCCAGCAGTTTAGGCCAGGGGAGCACAGATACGCAGTATTTT. Its protein is CASSLGQGSTDTQYF.

This chain uses TRBV28 with TRBJ1-1, with 7 bases aligning to TRBD1. This CDR3 has 15 amino acids. In germline, CDR1 is MDHEN, CDR2 SYDVKM. V shed 2 bases, J shed 5 bases, and the junction held 8 bases outside the gene matches. The CDR3 coding sequence is TGTGCCAGCAGTTTAGTCGGGACAGAGGTGACTGAAGCTTTCTTT. Translating gives CASSLVGTEVTEAFF.